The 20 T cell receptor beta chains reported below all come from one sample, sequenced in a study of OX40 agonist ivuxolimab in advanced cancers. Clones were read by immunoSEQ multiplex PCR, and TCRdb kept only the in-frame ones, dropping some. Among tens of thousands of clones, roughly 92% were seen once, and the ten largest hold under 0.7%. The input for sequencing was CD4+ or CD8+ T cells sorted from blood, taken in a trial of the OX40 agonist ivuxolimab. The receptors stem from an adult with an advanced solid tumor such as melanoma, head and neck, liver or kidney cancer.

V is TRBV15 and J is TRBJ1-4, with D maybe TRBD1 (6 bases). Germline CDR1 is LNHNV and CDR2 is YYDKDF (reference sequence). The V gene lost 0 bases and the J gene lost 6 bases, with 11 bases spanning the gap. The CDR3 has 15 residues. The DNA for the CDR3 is TGTGCCACCAGCAGAGAAACAGGGTCGTATGAAAAACTGTTTTTT. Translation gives CATSRETGSYEKLFF.

The CDR3 protein is CAWSPTGIYGYTF. CDR3 nucleotide sequence: TGTGCCTGGAGTCCGACAGGGATCTATGGCTACACCTTC. The gene calls are TRBV30 and TRBJ1-2; 7 positions agree with TRBD1. This CDR3 is 13 amino acids long. Germline V gene data show CDR1 as GTSNPN and CDR2 as SVGIG (reference sequence). J lost 4 bases, V lost 2 bases, and 4 bases had no gene match.

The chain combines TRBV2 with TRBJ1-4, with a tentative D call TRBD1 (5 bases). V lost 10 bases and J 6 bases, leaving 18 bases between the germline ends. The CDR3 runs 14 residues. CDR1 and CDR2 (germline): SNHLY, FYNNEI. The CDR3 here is CATRLGGIDEKLFF. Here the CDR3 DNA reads TGTGCCACGCGGTTGGGGGGTATAGATGAAAAACTGTTTTTT.

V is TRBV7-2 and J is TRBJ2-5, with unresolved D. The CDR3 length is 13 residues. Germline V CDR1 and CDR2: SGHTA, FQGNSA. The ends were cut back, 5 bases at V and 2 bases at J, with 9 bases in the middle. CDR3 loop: CASSTIDQETQYF. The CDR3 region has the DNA TGTGCCAGCAGCACCATTGATCAAGAGACCCAGTACTTC.

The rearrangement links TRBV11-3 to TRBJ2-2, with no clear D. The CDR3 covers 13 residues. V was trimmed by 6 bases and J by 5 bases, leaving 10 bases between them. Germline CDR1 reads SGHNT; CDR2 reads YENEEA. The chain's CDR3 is CASSPSRTGELFF. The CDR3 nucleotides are TGTGCCAGCAGTCCAAGCAGGACCGGGGAGCTGTTTTTT.

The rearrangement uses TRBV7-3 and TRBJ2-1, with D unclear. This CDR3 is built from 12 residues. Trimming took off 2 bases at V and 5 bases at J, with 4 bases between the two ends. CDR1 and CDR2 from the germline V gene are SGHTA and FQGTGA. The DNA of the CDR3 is TGTGCCAGCAGCTTAGCGGACAATGAGCAGTTCTTC. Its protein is CASSLADNEQFF.

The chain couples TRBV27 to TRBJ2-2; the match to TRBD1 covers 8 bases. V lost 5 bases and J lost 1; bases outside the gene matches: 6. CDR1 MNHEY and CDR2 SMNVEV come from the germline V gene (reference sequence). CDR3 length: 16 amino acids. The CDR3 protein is CASSNPTGVNTGELFF. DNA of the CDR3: TGTGCCAGCAGTAACCCGACAGGGGTGAACACCGGGGAGCTGTTTTTT.

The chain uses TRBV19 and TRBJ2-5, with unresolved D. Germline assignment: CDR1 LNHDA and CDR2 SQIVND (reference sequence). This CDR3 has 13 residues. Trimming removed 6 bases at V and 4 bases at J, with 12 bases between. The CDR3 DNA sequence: TGTGCCAGTAGCGAAACGGGCTCAGAGACCCAGTACTTC. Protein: CASSETGSETQYF.

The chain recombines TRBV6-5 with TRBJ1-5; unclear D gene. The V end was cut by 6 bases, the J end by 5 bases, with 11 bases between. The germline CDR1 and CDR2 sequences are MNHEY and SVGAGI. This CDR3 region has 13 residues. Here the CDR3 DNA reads TGTGCCAGCAGCCTCTTAGGACATCAGCCCCAGCATTTT. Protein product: CASSLLGHQPQHF.

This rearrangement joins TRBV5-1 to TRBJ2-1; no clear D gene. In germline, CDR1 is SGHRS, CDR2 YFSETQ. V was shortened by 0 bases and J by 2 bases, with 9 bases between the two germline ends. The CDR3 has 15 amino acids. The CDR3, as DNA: TGCGCCAGCAGCTTGGACCCTCAAACCTACAATGAGCAGTTCTTC. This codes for CASSLDPQTYNEQFF.

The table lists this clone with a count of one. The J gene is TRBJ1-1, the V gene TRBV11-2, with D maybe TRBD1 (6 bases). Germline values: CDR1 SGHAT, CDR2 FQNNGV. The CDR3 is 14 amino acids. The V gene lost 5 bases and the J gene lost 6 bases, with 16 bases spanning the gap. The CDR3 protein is CASSDGQRWAEAFF. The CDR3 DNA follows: TGTGCCAGCAGCGATGGACAGCGTTGGGCTGAAGCTTTCTTT.

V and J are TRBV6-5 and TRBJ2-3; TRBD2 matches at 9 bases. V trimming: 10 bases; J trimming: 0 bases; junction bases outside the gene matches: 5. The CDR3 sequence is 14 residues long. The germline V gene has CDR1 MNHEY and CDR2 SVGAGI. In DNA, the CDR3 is TGTGCCACCCGACTAGCGGCTAGCACAGATACGCAGTATTTT. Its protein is CATRLAASTDTQYF.

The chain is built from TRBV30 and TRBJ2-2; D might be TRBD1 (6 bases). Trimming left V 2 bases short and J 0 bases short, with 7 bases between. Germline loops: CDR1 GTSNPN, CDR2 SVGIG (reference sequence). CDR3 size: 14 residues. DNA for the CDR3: TGTGCCTGGAGTAGGGACACGAACACCGGGGAGCTGTTTTTT. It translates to CAWSRDTNTGELFF.

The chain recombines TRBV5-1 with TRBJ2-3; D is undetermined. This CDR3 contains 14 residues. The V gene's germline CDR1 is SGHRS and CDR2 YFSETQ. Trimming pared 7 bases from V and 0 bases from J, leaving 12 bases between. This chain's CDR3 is CASSREISTDTQYF. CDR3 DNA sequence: TGCGCCAGCTCGCGCGAGATAAGCACAGATACGCAGTATTTT.

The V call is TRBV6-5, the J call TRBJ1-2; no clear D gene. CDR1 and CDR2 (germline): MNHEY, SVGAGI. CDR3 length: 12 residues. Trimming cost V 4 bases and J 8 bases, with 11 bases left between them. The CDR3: CASSSGLDGYTF. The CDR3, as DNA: TGTGCCAGCAGTTCCGGACTCGACGGCTACACCTTC.

The CDR3 DNA is TGTGCCAGCAGCTCCCGGACTAGCGGGCTTACCAATGAGCAGTTCTTC. Translation gives CASSSRTSGLTNEQFF. The chain uses TRBV7-6 and TRBJ2-1, with 11 bases lining up with TRBD2. There are 16 residues in the CDR3. V trimming: 4 bases; J trimming: 6 bases; junction bases outside the gene matches: 8. Per the germline V gene, CDR1 is SGHVS and CDR2 is FNYEAQ.

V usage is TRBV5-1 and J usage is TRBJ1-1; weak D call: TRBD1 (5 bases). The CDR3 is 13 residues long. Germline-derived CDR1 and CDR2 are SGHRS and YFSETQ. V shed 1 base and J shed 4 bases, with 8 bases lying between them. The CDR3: CASSLQGPTEAFF. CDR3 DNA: TGCGCCAGCAGCTTGCAGGGCCCCACTGAAGCTTTCTTT.

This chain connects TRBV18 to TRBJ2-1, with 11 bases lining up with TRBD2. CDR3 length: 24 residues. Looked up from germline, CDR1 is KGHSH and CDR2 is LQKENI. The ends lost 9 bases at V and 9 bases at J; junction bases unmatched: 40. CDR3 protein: CARYAKRGTSGRRVYNVFRVEQFF. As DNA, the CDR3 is TGTGCCAGATACGCTAAGAGAGGGACTAGCGGAAGGAGGGTCTACAATGTTTTCCGGGTTGAGCAGTTCTTC.

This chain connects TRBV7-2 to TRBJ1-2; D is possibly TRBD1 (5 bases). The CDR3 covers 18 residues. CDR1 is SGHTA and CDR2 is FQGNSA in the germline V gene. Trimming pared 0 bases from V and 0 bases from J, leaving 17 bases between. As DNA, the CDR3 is TGTGCCAGCAGCTTAGCGAGGGCGACAGCTACCTCTAACTATGGCTACACCTTC. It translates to CASSLARATATSNYGYTF.

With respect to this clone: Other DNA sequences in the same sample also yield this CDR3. Written as DNA, the CDR3 is TGCAGCGTTGAGGGTAACTATGGCTACACCTTC. Amino acids: CSVEGNYGYTF. V and J are TRBV29-1 and TRBJ1-2; no reliable D call. The CDR3 loop spans 11 amino acids. With 3 bases removed from V and 1 base from J, the gap between germline ends came to 3 bases. Germline CDR1 SQVTM, CDR2 ANQGSEA.